The TCR beta chain under discussion was sequenced for a study of PD-1 blockade in classical Hodgkin lymphoma. Across the whole study: Patients were dosed intravenously with nivolumab at 3 mg/kg every 2 weeks.

V lost 0 bases to trimming and J lost 3 bases, with 20 bases between them. This CDR3 is 18 amino acids long. Looked up from germline, CDR1 is MNHNS and CDR2 is SASEGT. Time point denoted: cycle 4 day 1 (C4D1), after 6 weeks of nivolumab. Patients all relapsed after autologous stem cell transplantation, and there was variation in brentuximab vedotin exposure. Clones were read by immunoSEQ multiplex PCR, and TCRdb kept only the in-frame ones, dropping some. The table has 30,000 or so clones, over 75% seen once. Worth noting for this clone: Its antigen is not identified.

Study-wide points: Complete responders' diversity at baseline resembled that of newly diagnosed patients. Some patients began nivolumab under 1 year after ASCT. These patients were excluded from later analyses. When set against healthy donors, newly diagnosed patients were reported to show lower baseline TCR diversity.

The sequenced sample was peripheral blood mononuclear cells (PBMCs), obtained before the fourth cycle of nivolumab. The chain links TRBV6-1 to TRBJ1-1; possible D gene TRBD1, 5 bases. This sequence originates from a human donor with classical Hodgkin lymphoma. CDR3 amino acids: CASSEAIGAIALHTEAFF. The CDR3 nucleotides read TGTGCCAGCAGTGAAGCGATAGGGGCAATAGCCCTTCACACTGAAGCTTTCTTT.